The source of this TCR beta chain is a study of T cell responses to AZD1222 COVID-19 vaccine. This table comes from immunoSEQ multiplex PCR, and its TCRdb copy is limited to in-frame clones, with some not included. The sample records fewer than 85,000 clones, about 90% being singletons. Study findings and constraints: Only five to seven AZD1222 recipients tested seropositive at baseline. The study reported that nearly half of spike-specific TCRs target unmutated variant regions. Repertoire sampling happened only post peak T cell response.

On this clone: The antigen remains unidentified.

The starting material was peripheral blood, obtained 28 days after the second AZD1222 dose. The clonotype comes from an adult who received the AZD1222 COVID-19 vaccine.

In DNA, the CDR3 is TGTGCCAGCAGTTACCTCCTCGGTATTGCTGACTCTGGGGCCAACGTCCTGACTTTC. It yields the protein CASSYLLGIADSGANVLTF. This chain uses TRBV6-2 or TRBV6-3 with TRBJ2-6; D unclear. V lost 2 bases to trimming and J lost 0 bases, with 17 bases between them. The CDR3 has 19 amino acids. Germline CDR1 and CDR2: MNHEY and SVGEGT.